The text below deals with one TCR beta chain. Antigen unknown. The V gene's germline CDR1 is SGHRS and CDR2 YFSETQ. The V gene lost 0 bases and the J gene lost 0 bases, with 9 bases spanning the gap. This CDR3 region has 15 residues. The data originate from a study of T cell responses to AZD1222 COVID-19 vaccine. Clones were sequenced by immunoSEQ multiplex PCR, and TCRdb holds only the in-frame ones, with some missing. The sample consists of over 150,000 clones, 90% of them appearing once. Overall study results and limits: Along spike, vaccine-associated CD4 TCRs were found throughout, with dominance at 160-218 and 743-854. Mostly white British, mostly female donors; authors suggested clonal diversity may be underestimated. Repertoire sampling happened only post peak T cell response.

The rearrangement uses TRBV5-1 and TRBJ1-1; maybe TRBD1 (6 bases). The specimen was peripheral blood, collected on day 0 of AZD1222 vaccination. The sequence was collected from an adult in good health. CDR3 residues: CASSLDNRVNTEAFF. DNA for the CDR3: TGCGCCAGCAGCTTGGATAACAGGGTGAACACTGAAGCTTTCTTT. Filled out from reference TRBV5-1 and TRBJ1-1, the complete variable domain reads KAGVTQTPRYLIKTRGQQVTLSCSPISGHRSVSWYQQTPGQGLQFLFEYFSETQRNKGNFPGRFSGRQFSNSRSEMNVSTLELGDSALYLCASSLDNRVNTEAFFGQGTRLTVV.